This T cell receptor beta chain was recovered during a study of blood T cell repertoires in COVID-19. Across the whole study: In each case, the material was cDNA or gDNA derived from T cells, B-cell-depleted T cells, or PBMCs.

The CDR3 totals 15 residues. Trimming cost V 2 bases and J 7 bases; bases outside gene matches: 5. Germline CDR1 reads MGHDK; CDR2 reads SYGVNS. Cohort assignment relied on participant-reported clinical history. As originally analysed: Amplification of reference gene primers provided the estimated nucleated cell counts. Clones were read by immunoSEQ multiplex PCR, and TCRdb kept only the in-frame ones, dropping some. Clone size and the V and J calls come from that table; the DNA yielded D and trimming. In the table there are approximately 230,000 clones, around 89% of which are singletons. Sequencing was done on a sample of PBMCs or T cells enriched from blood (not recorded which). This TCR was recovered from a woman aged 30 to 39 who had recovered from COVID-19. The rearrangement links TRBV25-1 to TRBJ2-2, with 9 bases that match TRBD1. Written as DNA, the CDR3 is TGTGCCAGCAGTGAAACAGGGGGCTTTGGCGGGGAGCTGTTTTTT. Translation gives CASSETGGFGGELFF.